These T cell receptor beta chains were read from a single sample in a study of T cell changes during pregnancy in multiple sclerosis. Sequencing used immunoSEQ multiplex PCR; TCRdb keeps in-frame clones, though not all of them. The sample contains about 94,000 clones, around 94% of which appear only once. This specimen consisted of peripheral blood, obtained in the third trimester of pregnancy. The receptor source for this set is a female donor with multiple sclerosis, enrolled in a pregnancy study. Both conserved end residues are part of each CDR3. A D gene is named only where the DNA matches it firmly. The size of a clone is reported for some rows only, either as once, few or many, or as a class for expanded clones.

NA	TRBD1	TRBV19	TRBJ1-2	CASRDRGLDGYTF	TGTGCCAGTAGGGACAGGGGGCTGGATGGCTACACCTTC
NA	NA	TRBV2	TRBJ2-2	CASSRPYTGELFF	TGTGCCAGCAGTCGTCCCTATACCGGGGAGCTGTTTTTT
NA	NA	TRBV30	TRBJ2-1	CAWSVPGSGYNEQFF	TGTGCCTGGAGTGTACCTGGGTCAGGTTACAATGAGCAGTTCTTC
NA	NA	TRBV4-1	TRBJ2-7	CASSQVAGAAYEQYF	TGCGCCAGCAGCCAAGTTGCAGGTGCCGCCTACGAGCAGTACTTC
NA	NA	TRBV28	TRBJ2-1	CASSLGWRGGEQFF	TGTGCCAGCAGTTTAGGATGGAGGGGTGGTGAGCAGTTCTTC
NA	TRBD2	TRBV6-5	TRBJ2-3	CASSLLAGGTDTQYF	TGTGCCAGCAGTTTACTAGCGGGAGGCACAGATACGCAGTATTTT
NA	NA	TRBV7-9	TRBJ2-3	CASSLGRVLSTDTQYF	TGTGCCAGCAGCTTAGGGCGGGTTCTTAGCACAGATACGCAGTATTTT
NA	TRBD1	TRBV6-5	TRBJ2-1	CASSYRTGAWDNEQFF	TGTGCCAGCAGTTACAGGACAGGGGCTTGGGACAATGAGCAGTTCTTC
NA	TRBD1	TRBV6-1	TRBJ1-2	CASSERTFTTGGVYGYTF	TGTGCCAGCAGTGAAAGAACCTTTACGACAGGGGGTGTCTATGGCTACACCTTC
few	TRBD1	TRBV19	TRBJ1-5	CASSRDRNQPQHF	TGTGCCAGTAGTAGGGACAGAAATCAGCCCCAGCATTTT
NA	TRBD1	TRBV12-5	TRBJ1-1	CASGVQGATEAFF	TGTGCTAGTGGTGTACAGGGGGCCACTGAAGCTTTCTTT
once	NA	TRBV7-6	TRBJ2-3	CASSPRTAPSSTDTQYF	TGTGCCAGCAGCCCGCGGACAGCACCGTCTAGCACAGATACGCAGTATTTT
NA	NA	TRBV6-6	TRBJ2-5	CASTLAPPKETQYF	TGTGCCAGCACTCTAGCGCCCCCGAAAGAGACCCAGTACTTC
NA	TRBD1	TRBV6-5	TRBJ1-1	CASGRTGNTEAFF	TGTGCCAGCGGAAGGACAGGGAACACTGAAGCTTTCTTT
NA	TRBD1	TRBV27	TRBJ1-2	CASSPQGPFSGYTF	TGTGCCAGCAGTCCACAGGGGCCCTTTAGTGGCTACACCTTC
NA	NA	TRBV7-9	TRBJ2-3	CASSQDNTDTQYF	TGTGCCAGCAGCCAAGACAACACAGATACGCAGTATTTT
NA	TRBD1	TRBV25-1	TRBJ2-7	CASSDRDRATREQYF	TGTGCCAGCAGTGACCGGGACAGGGCCACGCGTGAGCAGTACTTC
NA	NA	TRBV5-1	TRBJ2-7	CASSLFSGRGASPNYEQYF	TGCGCCAGCAGCTTGTTTAGTGGCAGGGGAGCCTCCCCCAACTACGAGCAGTACTTC
NA	TRBD1	TRBV29-1	TRBJ2-5	CSVEENRTGGETQYF	TGCAGCGTTGAAGAAAATAGGACAGGAGGAGAGACCCAGTACTTC
NA	TRBD1	TRBV19	TRBJ1-1	CASIDRVLRGNTEAFF	TGTGCCAGTATCGACAGGGTTCTTAGGGGGAACACTGAAGCTTTCTTT
NA	NA	TRBV30	TRBJ1-1	CAWERQARAEAFF	TGTGCCTGGGAGAGACAGGCCAGGGCTGAAGCTTTCTTT
NA	TRBD1	TRBV29-1	TRBJ1-2	CSVPRQGGYGYTF	TGCAGCGTTCCCCGACAGGGTGGCTATGGCTACACCTTC
NA	TRBD2	TRBV29-1	TRBJ2-7	CSVGVAGDPSYEQYF	TGCAGCGTTGGGGTAGCGGGAGACCCCTCCTACGAGCAGTACTTC
NA	NA	TRBV2	TRBJ2-2	CASSRPQRDTGELFF	TGTGCCAGCAGCCGACCCCAGCGAGACACCGGGGAGCTGTTTTTT
NA	NA	TRBV14	TRBJ2-2	CASSRDPVDSGELFF	TGTGCCAGCAGCCGAGACCCGGTTGATTCCGGGGAGCTGTTTTTT
NA	TRBD1	TRBV5-5	TRBJ2-7	CASRSGGEQYF	TGTGCCAGCAGGTCAGGGGGCGAGCAGTACTTC
NA	NA	TRBV7-5	TRBJ2-2	CVRSQTSGRPPNANTGELFF	TGTGTCAGAAGCCAGACTAGCGGGAGGCCCCCTAACGCGAACACCGGGGAGCTGTTTTTT
once	TRBD1	TRBV7-9	TRBJ2-7	CASSPRTGSYEQYF	TGTGCCAGCAGCCCCCGGACAGGCTCCTACGAGCAGTACTTC
NA	TRBD1	TRBV6-5	TRBJ1-2	CASSYEGAGYGYTF	TGTGCCAGCAGTTATGAGGGGGCGGGCTATGGCTACACCTTC
NA	NA	TRBV30	TRBJ2-1	CAWSGSGNNEQFF	TGTGCCTGGAGTGGGTCGGGTAACAATGAGCAGTTCTTC
NA	NA	TRBV4-1	TRBJ1-2	CASSQDTGLGSGYTF	TGCGCCAGCAGCCAAGATACAGGGTTAGGGAGTGGCTACACCTTC
once	NA	TRBV6-5	TRBJ1-5	CASSPQGNINQPQHF	TGTGCCAGCAGTCCACAGGGAAACATCAATCAGCCCCAGCATTTT
NA	TRBD1	TRBV7-6	TRBJ1-2	CASRKGQVYGYTF	TGTGCCAGCAGAAAAGGACAGGTCTATGGCTACACCTTC
NA	TRBD2	TRBV7-3	TRBJ2-1	CASSFGTSGSDEQFF	TGTGCCAGCAGCTTCGGGACTAGCGGGAGTGATGAGCAGTTCTTC
few	NA	TRBV30	TRBJ1-3	CAWSVQLAPGNTIYF	TGTGCCTGGAGTGTTCAGTTGGCCCCCGGAAACACCATATATTTT
NA	NA	TRBV27	TRBJ1-1	CASSLVTGNTEAFF	TGTGCCAGCAGTTTAGTGACAGGGAACACTGAAGCTTTCTTT
NA	TRBD1	TRBV5-1	TRBJ1-2	CASSIHRGHNYGYTF	TGCGCCAGCAGCATTCACAGGGGGCACAACTATGGCTACACCTTC
NA	NA	TRBV18	TRBJ2-3	CASSGLAGPGDTQYF	TGTGCCAGCTCAGGGCTAGCCGGACCCGGGGATACGCAGTATTTT
NA	NA	TRBV11-2	TRBJ2-5	CASTDRLVGETQYF	TGTGCCAGCACCGACCGCCTAGTGGGAGAGACCCAGTACTTC
NA	NA	TRBV2	TRBJ2-1	CASSLEGSYNEQFF	TGTGCCAGCAGCTTAGAGGGCTCCTACAATGAGCAGTTCTTC